The 25 T cell receptor beta chains reported below all come from one sample, sequenced in a study of shared clonotypes between healthy human individuals. TCRdb's table, derived via immunoSEQ multiplex PCR, lists solely in-frame clones and lacks some. The sample records 2 million to 3 million clones, 80% to 95% being singletons. The specimen sequenced was naive CD4+ T cells from PBMCs. Indicated subset: CD45RA+ positively selected. The receptor source for this set is a man in his late teens or twenties in good health. Some clones in this sample may be carry-over from other donors' samples.

Concerning this clone: Relative to the germline gene, one junction end is altered; a read error may explain this. V usage is TRBV30 and J usage is TRBJ1-6; possible D gene TRBD1, 5 bases. The germline gives CDR1 GTSNPN, CDR2 SVGIG (reference sequence). The CDR3 runs 14 residues. CDR3 bases: TGTGCCTGGGGGCCAGGACAAACGGGACGGATAATCTACTTT. This codes for CAWGPGQTGRIIYF.

In its sample, this clone was seen once. This sequence joins TRBV10-3 and TRBJ2-5; D possibly corresponds to TRBD1 (6 bases). The V gene's germline CDR1 is ENHRY and CDR2 SYGVKD. The V and J ends lost 6 bases and 1 base respectively, with 12 bases between them. The CDR3 totals 14 residues. CDR3 residues: CAISPGHLQETQYF. The DNA for the CDR3 is TGTGCCATCAGCCCGGGACACCTCCAAGAGACCCAGTACTTC.

The chain employs TRBV7-2 and TRBJ2-3; unclear D gene. Germline lookup yields CDR1 SGHTA and CDR2 FQGNSA. CDR3 size: 12 residues. V lost 5 bases to trimming and J lost 4 bases, with 7 bases between them. The CDR3 DNA reads TGTGCCAGCAGCCTCTCGCCAGATACGCAGTATTTT. It codes for CASSLSPDTQYF.

Points on this clone: Other DNA sequences of this sample code for an identical CDR3. CDR3 amino acids: CASSYSRGPYNEQFF. Here the CDR3 DNA reads TGTGCCAGCAGTTACTCCAGGGGGCCCTACAATGAGCAGTTCTTC. The rearrangement links TRBV6-5 to TRBJ2-1, with 8 bases fitting TRBD1. The junction had 0 bases not matched to a gene; V was cut back by 0 bases and J by 2 bases. The CDR3 runs to 15 residues. Germline CDR1 is MNHEY and CDR2 is SVGAGI.

The chain carries TRBV10-3 and TRBJ1-1, with unresolved D. The CDR3 totals 13 residues. Germline CDR1 reads ENHRY; CDR2 reads SYGVKD. V was cut by 3 bases and J by 5 bases, with 10 bases left in between. CDR3 amino acids: CAISDYSRTEAFF. The CDR3 coding sequence is TGTGCCATCAGTGATTATAGCAGAACTGAAGCTTTCTTT.

The chain employs TRBV18 and TRBJ2-2; 7 bases agree with TRBD2. The CDR3 length is 17 residues. Trimming at V came to 3 bases and at J to 6 bases, leaving 13 bases not matched to a gene. Germline CDR1 reads KGHSH; CDR2 reads LQKENI. CDR3 sequence reads: CASSPVTSGVHSGELFF. CDR3 bases: TGTGCCAGCTCACCCGTTACCAGCGGGGTGCACTCCGGGGAGCTGTTTTTT.

CDR3 residues: CASAEGVGTGELFF. The CDR3 coding sequence is TGCGCCAGCGCCGAGGGAGTAGGCACCGGGGAGCTGTTTTTT. This sequence joins TRBV10-2 and TRBJ2-2; D is perhaps TRBD2 (5 bases). Germline V CDR1 and CDR2: WSHSY, SAAADI. This CDR3 contains 14 residues. V dropped 8 bases and J dropped 4 bases, with 14 bases sitting between them.

The chain joins TRBV6-1 to TRBJ2-3, with 8 bases fitting TRBD1. Per the germline V gene, CDR1 is MNHNS and CDR2 is SASEGT. V lost 0 bases and J lost 6; bases outside the gene matches: 5. The CDR3 runs to 15 residues. Written as DNA, the CDR3 is TGTGCCAGCAGTGAAGCGATACACAGGGGGGATACGCAGTATTTT. It is translated as CASSEAIHRGDTQYF.

The chain carries TRBV5-8 and TRBJ1-1; TRBD1 matches at 8 bases. This CDR3 comprises 18 residues. Germline lookup yields CDR1 SGHTS and CDR2 YDEGEE. V dropped 0 bases and J dropped 1; count of bases not matched to a gene: 11. CDR3 sequence: CASSLGPRDRQSNTEAFF. The DNA for the CDR3 is TGTGCCAGCAGCTTGGGGCCCAGGGACAGGCAATCGAACACTGAAGCTTTCTTT.

The genes are TRBV6-6 and TRBJ2-1; D might be TRBD1 (6 bases). The CDR3 contains 15 residues. Trimming took off 1 base at V and 6 bases at J, with 13 bases between the two ends. Germline V lookup: CDR1 MNHNY, CDR2 SVGAGI (reference sequence). CDR3 bases: TGTGCCAGCAGTTACTGGCAGGGGTTCTCCAATGAGCAGTTCTTC. Translating gives CASSYWQGFSNEQFF.

This sequence joins TRBV4-1 and TRBJ2-5; the D is unclear. CDR3 length: 12 residues. V was shortened by 2 bases and J by 5 bases, with 6 bases between the two germline ends. Per germline, CDR1 MGHRA and CDR2 YSYEKL. The CDR3 reads CASSQIGETQYF. The CDR3 nucleotides read TGCGCCAGCAGCCAAATCGGGGAGACCCAGTACTTC.

The chain uses TRBV25-1 and TRBJ2-6; the D gene could be TRBD1 or TRBD2 (5 bases each). The CDR3 spans 17 residues. The germline gives CDR1 MGHDK, CDR2 SYGVNS. V lost 3 bases, J lost 2 bases, and 14 bases lay in between. The CDR3 DNA reads TGTGCCAGCAGTGAGGGGGTGGGAATACCTGGGGCCAACGTCCTGACTTTC. This encodes CASSEGVGIPGANVLTF.

The V gene is TRBV2, the J gene TRBJ2-5; D is uncertain. V lost 8 bases, J lost 5 bases, and 15 bases lay in between. The germline V gene has CDR1 SNHLY and CDR2 FYNNEI. This CDR3 has 13 amino acids. The CDR3 DNA reads as TGTGCCAGCGTTTTATTCCCTGGGGAGACCCAGTACTTC. This gives the protein CASVLFPGETQYF.

CDR3 sequence reads: CASSQGSTEAFF. Here the CDR3 DNA reads TGTGCCAGCAGTCAGGGGTCGACTGAAGCTTTCTTT. The chain uses TRBV6-5 and TRBJ1-1, with a weak D call TRBD1 (6 bases). The CDR3 totals 12 residues. Germline values: CDR1 MNHEY, CDR2 SVGAGI. V was trimmed by 5 bases and J by 5 bases, leaving 9 bases between them.

As regards this clone: Other DNA sequences in this sample translate to the same CDR3. This chain uses TRBV5-1 with TRBJ2-7; D may be TRBD2 (5 bases). Germline V CDR1 and CDR2: SGHRS, YFSETQ. Deletions cut 1 base from V and 0 bases from J, with 8 bases between. The CDR3 sequence is 14 residues long. This CDR3 reads CASSLTGSSYEQYF. The CDR3, as DNA: TGCGCCAGCAGCTTGACGGGAAGCTCCTACGAGCAGTACTTC.

V and J are TRBV15 and TRBJ1-2, with TRBD1 as a possible D gene (6 bases). The CDR3 loop spans 16 amino acids. Germline CDR1 reads LNHNV; CDR2 reads YYDKDF (reference sequence). V was trimmed by 0 bases and J by 4 bases, leaving 15 bases between them. CDR3 coding DNA: TGTGCCACCAGCAGAGATAATCGGGGGGCCCTCTATGGCTACACCTTC. Translating it yields CATSRDNRGALYGYTF.

This chain connects TRBV6-5 to TRBJ2-7; TRBD1 matches at 7 bases. CDR3 length equals 15 residues. Germline CDR1 and CDR2: MNHEY and SVGAGI. The V and J ends lost 2 bases and 0 bases, in that order; junction bases with no gene match: 4. The CDR3 DNA is TGTGCCAGCAGTTACGATAACAGGGGCTCCTACGAGCAGTACTTC. Translated: CASSYDNRGSYEQYF.

The CDR3 spells CASTIHPANTEAFF. In nucleotides, the CDR3 is TGTGCCAGTACCATCCACCCGGCGAACACTGAAGCTTTCTTT. The V and J genes are TRBV19 and TRBJ1-1; D ambiguous. The CDR3 consists of 14 residues. Germline V gene data show CDR1 as LNHDA and CDR2 as SQIVND (reference sequence). Between the trimmed V and J ends, which lost 7 bases and 1 base, there was a span of 13 bases.

The chain couples TRBV28 to TRBJ1-4; TRBD1 agrees at 10 bases. The CDR3 is made up of 16 amino acids. The J segment lost 4 bases and the V segment lost 3 bases, leaving 5 bases of the junction unmatched. CDR1 is MDHEN and CDR2 is SYDVKM in the germline V gene. The CDR3 DNA reads TGTGCCAGCAGTTTTCAGACAGGGGGCCTTAATGAAAAACTGTTTTTT. This sequence encodes CASSFQTGGLNEKLFF.

The chain recombines TRBV11-1 with TRBJ2-7, with a weak D call TRBD1 (6 bases). The CDR3 extends over 15 amino acids. V gave up 4 bases and J gave up 0 bases, with 13 bases separating them. Germline-derived CDR1 and CDR2 are SGHAT and FQDESV (reference sequence). The CDR3 DNA reads as TGTGCCAGCAGCTCTGAGGGGACATCCTCCTACGAGCAGTACTTC. This gives the protein CASSSEGTSSYEQYF.

In its sample, this clone was seen once. Within the sample, other DNA sequences also encode this same CDR3. This sequence joins TRBV28 and TRBJ1-2, with 7 bases aligning to TRBD1. Germline V CDR1 and CDR2: MDHEN, SYDVKM. Losses at the gene ends were 3 bases for V and 9 bases for J; bases not matched to a gene: 4. This CDR3 region has 12 residues. In DNA form, the CDR3 reads TGTGCCAGCAGTTTCTCGACAGGGAGCTACACCTTC. It is translated as CASSFSTGSYTF.

The V call is TRBV2, the J call TRBJ2-1, with D perhaps TRBD1 (5 bases). Germline V CDR1 and CDR2: SNHLY, FYNNEI. Deletions cut 3 bases from V and 10 bases from J, with 13 bases between. The CDR3 covers 13 residues. CDR3 nucleotide sequence: TGTGCCAGCAGTGAGACCACATCAGGGGAGCAGTTCTTC. Translation: CASSETTSGEQFF.

This clone was found once. The chain carries TRBV28 and TRBJ1-1; D is ambiguous. The germline gives CDR1 MDHEN, CDR2 SYDVKM. V was cut by 3 bases and J by 1 base, with 12 bases left in between. The CDR3 spans 15 residues. The CDR3: CASSFPRFGNTEAFF. For the CDR3, the DNA is TGTGCCAGCAGTTTTCCTCGTTTTGGGAACACTGAAGCTTTCTTT.

This clone is a singleton in its sample. The sample carries other DNA sequences with the same CDR3. V is TRBV5-1 and J is TRBJ2-3; 9 bases map to TRBD2. V shed 1 base and J 3 bases; nucleotides not matched to a gene: 0. This CDR3 has 14 residues. The germline CDR1 and CDR2 sequences are SGHRS and YFSETQ. The CDR3 here is CASSLTSGTDTQYF. The CDR3 bases are TGCGCCAGCAGCTTGACTAGCGGGACAGATACGCAGTATTTT.

About this clone itself: Other DNA sequences within the sample encode an identical CDR3. The chain joins TRBV7-8 to TRBJ1-3; no firm D call. Germline CDR1 is SGHVS and CDR2 is FQNEAQ. V was trimmed by 0 bases and J by 4 bases, leaving 4 bases between them. The CDR3 covers 13 residues. The CDR3 spells CASSLAGGNTIYF. As DNA, the CDR3 is TGTGCCAGCAGCTTAGCGGGAGGAAACACCATATATTTT.